Listed below are T cell receptor beta chains from one sample, sequenced in a study of T cells in Graves' hyperthyroidism and ophthalmopathy. TCRdb re-derived calls from the multiplex PCR reads in MiXCR, one entry per CDR3 protein. The sample records 300,000 to 450,000 distinct CDR3 sequences, around a quarter being singletons. Sequencing was performed on blood. All receptors derive from a man over 45 with Graves' hyperthyroidism. The CDR3 runs from the conserved cysteine through the conserved F or W. The order of the fields is V gene, J gene, D gene, clone size, CDR3 protein, CDR3 DNA. The D gene is left open where the match is weak. Clone size appears in some rows only: once, few, many, or a class for an expanded clone.

TRBV19	TRBJ2-3	.	.	CASSMRARAGSTDTQYF	TGTGCCAGTAGTATGCGGGCGAGGGCAGGGAGCACAGATACGCAGTATTTT
TRBV6-6	TRBJ2-3	.	.	CASSYSGPREADTQYF	TGTGCCAGCAGTTACTCGGGACCGAGAGAGGCAGATACGCAGTATTTT
TRBV27	TRBJ2-7	.	few	CASSSDIKYEQYF	TGTGCCAGCAGTTCGGACATAAAGTACGAGCAGTACTTC
TRBV2	TRBJ2-7	.	many	CASSKTGWTGEQYF	TGTGCCAGCAGCAAGACAGGCTGGACGGGGGAGCAGTACTTC
TRBV3-1	TRBJ1-1	.	.	CASSQPGETEAFF	TGTGCCAGCAGCCAGCCAGGGGAGACTGAAGCTTTCTTT
TRBV18	TRBJ2-1	.	few	CASSSPMLPEQFF	TGTGCCAGCTCCTCCCCGATGCTCCCAGAGCAGTTCTTC
TRBV20-1	TRBJ2-2	.	.	CSASGSHNTGELFF	TGCAGTGCTAGCGGGAGCCATAACACCGGGGAGCTGTTTTTT
TRBV28	TRBJ2-3	TRBD2	.	CASSSPGLAGPDTQYF	TGTGCCAGCAGTTCTCCGGGACTAGCGGGGCCAGATACGCAGTATTTT
TRBV5-1	TRBJ2-2	TRBD2	.	CASSPLLAESGELFF	TGCGCCAGCAGCCCGCTGCTAGCGGAGAGCGGGGAGCTGTTTTTT
TRBV2	TRBJ2-1	.	.	CASKGGYNEQFF	TGTGCCAGCAAAGGCGGCTACAATGAGCAGTTCTTC
TRBV20-1	TRBJ2-7	TRBD2	few	CSARVAGDFSYEQYF	TGCAGTGCTAGAGTGGCGGGAGACTTCTCCTACGAGCAGTACTTC
TRBV5-1	TRBJ1-2	.	few	CASSHETTNYGYTF	TGCGCCAGCAGCCATGAGACAACGAACTATGGCTACACCTTC
TRBV28	TRBJ2-1	TRBD2	.	CASRRPAGGPYNEQFF	TGTGCCAGCCGGCGGCCAGCGGGAGGGCCCTACAATGAGCAGTTCTTC
TRBV30	TRBJ2-1	.	.	CAWSTTGASSSYNEQFF	TGTGCCTGGAGTACTACGGGGGCCTCTAGCTCCTACAATGAGCAGTTCTTC
TRBV9	TRBJ1-1	.	.	CASSVGPGFVNTEAFF	TGTGCCAGCAGCGTAGGGCCGGGCTTCGTGAACACTGAAGCTTTCTTT
TRBV7-3	TRBJ2-1	.	few	CASSLTVNNEQFF	TGTGCCAGCAGCTTAACGGTCAACAATGAGCAGTTCTTC
TRBV5-1	TRBJ2-5	TRBD2	few	CASSSSGIQETQYF	TGCGCCAGCAGCAGTAGCGGGATTCAAGAGACCCAGTACTTC
TRBV7-2	TRBJ1-2	.	.	CASSLGVGGGGPGGYTF	TGTGCCAGCAGCTTAGGGGTTGGGGGAGGGGGGCCCGGTGGCTACACCTTC
TRBV5-1	TRBJ1-1	.	.	CASSRLGRNTEAFF	TGCGCCAGCAGCAGACTGGGAAGGAACACTGAAGCTTTCTTT
TRBV28	TRBJ2-3	TRBD2	many	CASSLLAGADTQYF	TGTGCCAGCAGTTTATTGGCGGGAGCAGATACGCAGTATTTT
TRBV12-3/TRBV12-4	TRBJ1-5	TRBD1	.	CASSLAAGGGQPQHF	TGTGCCAGCAGTTTAGCAGCAGGGGGCGGTCAGCCCCAGCATTTT
TRBV7-2	TRBJ2-5	.	.	CASSRMSVVIETQYF	TGTGCCAGCAGCCGCATGTCAGTAGTCATTGAGACCCAGTACTTC
TRBV5-1	TRBJ2-5	.	few	CASSLSGRFEETQYF	TGCGCCAGCAGCTTATCAGGCAGGTTCGAAGAGACCCAGTACTTC
TRBV2	TRBJ2-7	.	many	CASRDDLTFYEQYF	TGTGCCAGCAGGGACGATCTGACCTTCTACGAGCAGTACTTC
TRBV11-2	TRBJ2-1	.	.	CASSASGNEQFF	TGTGCCAGCAGCGCTTCAGGGAATGAGCAGTTCTTC
TRBV13	TRBJ2-7	.	many	CASSKMTGGFAYEQYF	TGTGCCAGCAGCAAGATGACAGGTGGGTTTGCCTACGAGCAGTACTTC
TRBV29-1	TRBJ2-1	.	.	CSVEDGKGAYNEQFF	TGCAGCGTTGAAGACGGCAAGGGGGCCTACAATGAGCAGTTCTTC
TRBV6-6	TRBJ2-3	.	few	CASSYSGGLLSTDTQYF	TGTGCCAGCAGTTACTCGGGGGGACTTCTATCCACAGATACGCAGTATTTT